This T cell receptor (beta chain) was observed in a study of blood T cell repertoires in COVID-19. Clones were read by immunoSEQ multiplex PCR, and TCRdb kept only the in-frame ones, dropping some. Among 290,000 or so clones listed, 90% to 95% were seen once. CDR1 and CDR2 (germline): MDHEN, SYDVKM. The CDR3 sequence is 17 residues long. The V and J ends lost 5 bases and 2 bases, in that order; junction bases with no gene match: 13. In this sample, this clone turned up once. The specimen was peripheral blood. This rearrangement joins TRBV28 to TRBJ2-3; 7 positions agree with TRBD2. This receptor was obtained from a woman aged 25 to 45 with COVID-19, enrolled during active disease. The CDR3 reads CASSPRIAGLDTDTQYF. Here the CDR3 DNA reads TGTGCCAGCAGTCCCCGGATAGCGGGCCTAGACACAGATACGCAGTATTTT.